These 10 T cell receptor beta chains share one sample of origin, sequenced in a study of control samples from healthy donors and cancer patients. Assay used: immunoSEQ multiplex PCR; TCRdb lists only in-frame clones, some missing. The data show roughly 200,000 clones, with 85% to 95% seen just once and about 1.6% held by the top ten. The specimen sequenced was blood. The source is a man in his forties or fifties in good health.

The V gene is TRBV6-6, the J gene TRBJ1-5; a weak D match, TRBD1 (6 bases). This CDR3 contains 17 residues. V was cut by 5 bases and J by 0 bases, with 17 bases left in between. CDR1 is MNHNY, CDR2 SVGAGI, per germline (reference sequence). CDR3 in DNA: TGTGCCAGCAGTCAGTATGGGACACCTTATAGCAATCAGCCCCAGCATTTT. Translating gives CASSQYGTPYSNQPQHF.

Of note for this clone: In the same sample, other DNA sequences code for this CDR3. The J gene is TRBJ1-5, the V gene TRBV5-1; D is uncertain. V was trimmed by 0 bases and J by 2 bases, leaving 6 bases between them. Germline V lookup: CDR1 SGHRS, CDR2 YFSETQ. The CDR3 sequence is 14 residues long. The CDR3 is CASSLEGGNQPQHF. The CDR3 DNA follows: TGCGCCAGCAGCTTGGAGGGAGGCAATCAGCCCCAGCATTTT.

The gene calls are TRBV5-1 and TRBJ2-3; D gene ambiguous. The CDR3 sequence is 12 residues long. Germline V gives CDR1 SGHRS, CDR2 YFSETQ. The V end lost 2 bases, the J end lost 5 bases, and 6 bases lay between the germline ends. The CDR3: CASSFSGDTQYF. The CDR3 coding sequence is TGCGCCAGCAGCTTCAGTGGAGATACGCAGTATTTT.

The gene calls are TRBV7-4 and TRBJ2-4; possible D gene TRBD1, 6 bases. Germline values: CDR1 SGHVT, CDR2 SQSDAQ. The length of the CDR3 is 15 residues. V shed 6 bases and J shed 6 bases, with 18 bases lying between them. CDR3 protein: CASRLFTGLRNIQYF. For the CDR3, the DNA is TGTGCCAGCAGGCTATTCACAGGGTTGAGAAACATTCAGTACTTC.

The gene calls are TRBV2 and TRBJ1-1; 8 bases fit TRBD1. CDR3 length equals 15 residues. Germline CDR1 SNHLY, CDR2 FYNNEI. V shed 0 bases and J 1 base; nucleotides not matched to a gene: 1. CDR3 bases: TGTGCCAGCAGTGAAGCGGGGACAGGGAACACTGAAGCTTTCTTT. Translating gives CASSEAGTGNTEAFF. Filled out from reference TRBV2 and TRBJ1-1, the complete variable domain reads EPEVTQTPSHQVTQMGQEVILRCVPISNHLYFYWYRQILGQKVEFLVSFYNNEISEKSEIFDDQFSVERPDGSNFTLKIRSTKLEDSAMYFCASSEAGTGNTEAFFGQGTRLTVV.

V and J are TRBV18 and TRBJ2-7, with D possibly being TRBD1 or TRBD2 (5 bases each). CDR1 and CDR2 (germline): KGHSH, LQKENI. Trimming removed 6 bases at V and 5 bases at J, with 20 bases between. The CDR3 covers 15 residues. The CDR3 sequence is CASSLGTAVLDEQYF. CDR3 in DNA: TGTGCCAGCTCCCTCGGGACGGCGGTCCTTGACGAGCAGTACTTC.

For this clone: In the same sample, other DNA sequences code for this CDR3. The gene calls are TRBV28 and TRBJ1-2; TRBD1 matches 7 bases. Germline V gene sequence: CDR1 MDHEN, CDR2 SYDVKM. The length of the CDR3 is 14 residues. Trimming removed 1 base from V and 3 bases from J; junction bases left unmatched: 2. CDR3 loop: CASSLSGTDYGYTF. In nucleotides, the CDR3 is TGTGCCAGCAGTTTATCTGGGACAGACTATGGCTACACCTTC.

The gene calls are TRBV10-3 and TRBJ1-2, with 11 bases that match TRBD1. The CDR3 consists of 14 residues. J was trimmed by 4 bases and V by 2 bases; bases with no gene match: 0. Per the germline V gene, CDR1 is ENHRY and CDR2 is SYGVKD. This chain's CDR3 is CAISEGQGAYGYTF. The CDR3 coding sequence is TGTGCCATCAGTGAGGGACAGGGGGCCTATGGCTACACCTTC.

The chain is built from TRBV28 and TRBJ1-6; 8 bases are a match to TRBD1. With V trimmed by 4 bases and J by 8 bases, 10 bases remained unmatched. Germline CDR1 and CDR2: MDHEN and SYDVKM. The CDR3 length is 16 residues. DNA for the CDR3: TGTGCCAGCAGTTCGATGGGACAGGTAAAGGATTCACCCCTCCACTTT. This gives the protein CASSSMGQVKDSPLHF.

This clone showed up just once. The CDR3 DNA reads as TGTGCCAGCAGCTTGCTAGCGGGGGGGCCGGGTAATGAGCAGTTCTTC. Amino acids: CASSLLAGGPGNEQFF. V is TRBV5-4 and J is TRBJ2-1; 12 nucleotides agree with TRBD2. This CDR3 is 16 amino acids long. Germline CDR1 and CDR2: SGHNT and YYREEE (reference sequence). V dropped 1 base and J dropped 7; count of bases not matched to a gene: 6.